This is a list of T cell receptor beta chains from one sample in a study of a mutant IDH1 vaccine in newly diagnosed glioma. Antigen specificity for these receptors is unknown. The method was immunoSEQ multiplex PCR; TCRdb's version includes in-frame clones alone and lacks a portion of them. The data show 45,000 to 65,000 clones, roughly nine tenths seen once. The sequences come from PBMCs, collected from a glioma patient whose treatment included an IDH1 peptide vaccine. The origin of the receptors is a man aged 50 to 59 with glioma. Each CDR3 is given with its conserved first and last residue. The D gene is left open where the match is weak. Not all rows give a size; the values are once, few, many and, for expanded clones, a class.

>TRBJ1-6|.|18|.|TRBV10-3
CAISDRPPGRSYNSPLHF
TGTGCCATCAGTGACCGCCCCCCAGGGCGCTCCTATAATTCACCCCTCCACTTT
>TRBJ2-7|.|15|.|TRBV7-9
CASSPDWDSSYEQYF
TGTGCCAGCAGCCCGGACTGGGATAGCTCCTACGAGCAGTACTTC
>TRBJ2-5|.|15|.|TRBV6-5
CASSPPQVNKETQYF
TGTGCCAGCAGTCCTCCCCAGGTTAATAAAGAGACCCAGTACTTC
>TRBJ1-4|.|15|TRBD1|TRBV6-1
CASSSTGGRREKLFF
TGTGCCAGCAGTTCAACAGGGGGCAGGCGTGAAAAACTGTTTTTT
>TRBJ2-3|.|16|TRBD2|TRBV7-2
CASSTTSGSGRDTQYF
TGTGCCAGCAGCACGACTAGCGGGAGTGGGAGGGATACGCAGTATTTT
>TRBJ1-6|once|15|TRBD1|TRBV4-1
CASSHSQGANSPLHF
TGCGCCAGCAGCCATAGTCAGGGGGCGAATTCACCCCTCCACTTT
>TRBJ2-1|.|16|.|TRBV28
CASSLWSHRKNNEQFF
TGTGCCAGCAGTTTATGGAGCCACAGGAAAAACAATGAGCAGTTCTTC
>TRBJ1-4|.|16|.|TRBV6-1
CASSEALRQSNEKLFF
TGTGCCAGCAGTGAAGCGTTGAGACAGTCTAATGAAAAACTGTTTTTT
>TRBJ2-7|.|14|.|TRBV15
CATSSHRDSYEQYF
TGTGCCACCAGCTCTCACAGGGATTCCTACGAGCAGTACTTC
>TRBJ2-7|.|14|.|TRBV10-2
CASWSGLLTYEQYF
TGCGCCAGCTGGTCGGGCCTTCTCACCTACGAGCAGTACTTC
>TRBJ1-2|.|13|.|TRBV4-2
CASSQMAANGYTF
TGTGCCAGCAGCCAAATGGCAGCAAATGGCTACACCTTC
>TRBJ2-3|.|16|TRBD2|TRBV27
CASSTGTSGRSDTQYF
TGTGCCAGCAGTACGGGGACTAGCGGGAGGTCAGATACGCAGTATTTT
>TRBJ2-7|once|14|.|TRBV7-8
CASSLELSIYEQYF
TGTGCCAGCAGCTTAGAGTTGTCCATCTACGAGCAGTACTTC
>TRBJ2-7|.|16|TRBD1|TRBV19
CASSLREGQGYYEQYF
TGTGCCAGTAGTCTCCGCGAGGGACAGGGCTACTACGAGCAGTACTTC
>TRBJ1-3|few|11|.|TRBV18
CATTLGATIYF
TGTGCCACTACCTTGGGAGCCACCATATATTTT
>TRBJ2-7|once|12|.|TRBV7-2
CASSMSGYEQYF
TGTGCCAGCAGTATGTCCGGCTACGAGCAGTACTTC
>TRBJ2-7|.|14|.|TRBV4-1
CASSRGTASYEQYF
TGCGCCAGCAGTCGCGGGACAGCATCCTACGAGCAGTACTTC
>TRBJ1-1|.|14|.|TRBV4-1
CASSSSSGVTEAFF
TGCGCCAGCAGCTCCTCCTCGGGGGTTACTGAAGCTTTCTTT
>TRBJ2-6|.|16|TRBD1|TRBV4-2
CASSPDRVDGANVLTF
TGTGCCAGCAGCCCCGACAGGGTTGATGGGGCCAACGTCCTGACTTTC
>TRBJ1-1|once|13|.|TRBV5-4
CASSWGRNTEAFF
TGTGCCAGCAGCTGGGGGAGGAACACTGAAGCTTTCTTT
>TRBJ2-6|.|16|.|TRBV14
CASSLVQASGANVLTF
TGTGCCAGCAGCCTCGTACAGGCCTCTGGGGCCAACGTCCTGACTTTC
>TRBJ1-5|.|16|.|TRBV13
CASSSGTKYSNQPQHF
TGTGCCAGCAGCTCTGGGACAAAGTATAGCAATCAGCCCCAGCATTTT